This is a list of T cell receptor beta chains from one sample in a study of early T cells in non-severe SARS-CoV-2 infection. TCRdb used MiXCR to reprocess the 5' RACE reads, holding one entry per CDR3 protein. The repertoire holds tens of thousands of distinct CDR3 sequences, with roughly 6.2% as singletons. Specimen: whole blood. The receptors derive from an adult who was a healthcare worker with PCR-confirmed SARS-CoV-2 infection or an uninfected control (not recorded which). Both conserved end residues are part of each CDR3. The D gene is left open where the match is weak. Expanded clones are given a class, and other clones once, few, many or no size at all.

cdr3_aa,cdr3_nt,j_call,clone_size,v_call,d_call
CASSVLDVRYTDTQYF,TGTGCCAGCAGTGTCCTGGACGTCCGATACACAGATACGCAGTATTTT,TRBJ2-3,NA,TRBV2,NA
CASSLVRGGPLSSYNEQFF,TGTGCCAGCAGCTTAGTTCGCGGGGGGCCCCTAAGCTCCTACAATGAGCAGTTCTTC,TRBJ2-1,many,TRBV7-2,TRBD2
CAWSVRSTGELFF,TGTGCCTGGAGTGTACGTTCGACCGGGGAGCTGTTTTTT,TRBJ2-2,many,TRBV30,NA
CASRLSGTGGEKLFF,TGCGCCAGCAGACTCTCCGGGACAGGGGGTGAAAAACTGTTTTTT,TRBJ1-4,NA,TRBV5-1,TRBD1
CASSLGAWGPEQYF,TGTGCCAGCAGCTTAGGGGCTTGGGGTCCCGAGCAGTACTTC,TRBJ2-7,few,TRBV7-2,NA
CASSRSGATGELFF,TGTGCCAGCAGCCGTAGCGGGGCGACCGGGGAGCTGTTTTTT,TRBJ2-2,NA,TRBV7-3,TRBD2
CASSLGGNSGNTIYF,TGTGCCAGCAGTTTGGGGGGGAACTCTGGAAACACCATATATTTT,TRBJ1-3,many,TRBV12-3/TRBV12-4,NA
CASSSRQPEQYF,TGTGCCAGCAGCTCACGACAGCCCGAGCAGTACTTC,TRBJ2-7,many,TRBV7-8,NA
CASSETGLNTEAFF,TGTGCCAGCAGTGAAACGGGACTGAACACTGAAGCTTTCTTT,TRBJ1-1,many,TRBV7-8,NA
CATSRAGGGNTEAFF,TGTGCCACCAGCAGAGCAGGGGGCGGGAACACTGAAGCTTTCTTT,TRBJ1-1,few,TRBV15,TRBD1
CASSGDGTAVNPQHF,TGTGCCAGCAGCGGGGATGGGACCGCTGTCAACCCCCAGCATTTT,TRBJ1-5,many,TRBV12-3/TRBV12-4,NA
CASSEGRGTEAFF,TGTGCCAGCAGCGAAGGGAGGGGCACTGAAGCTTTCTTT,TRBJ1-1,many,TRBV25-1,NA
CASSPGGGTEAFF,TGTGCCAGCAGTCCCGGGGGGGGCACTGAAGCTTTCTTT,TRBJ1-1,many,TRBV5-4,NA
CASSLGGVVSYEQYF,TGTGCCAGCAGTTTAGGAGGCGTAGTCTCCTACGAGCAGTACTTC,TRBJ2-7,NA,TRBV12-3/TRBV12-4,NA
CSVRTGSNYGYTF,TGCAGCGTCAGGACAGGTTCTAACTATGGCTACACCTTC,TRBJ1-2,many,TRBV29-1,TRBD1
CASSQPGNNQPQHF,TGTGCCAGCAGTCAGCCGGGGAACAATCAGCCCCAGCATTTT,TRBJ1-5,many,TRBV12-3/TRBV12-4,NA